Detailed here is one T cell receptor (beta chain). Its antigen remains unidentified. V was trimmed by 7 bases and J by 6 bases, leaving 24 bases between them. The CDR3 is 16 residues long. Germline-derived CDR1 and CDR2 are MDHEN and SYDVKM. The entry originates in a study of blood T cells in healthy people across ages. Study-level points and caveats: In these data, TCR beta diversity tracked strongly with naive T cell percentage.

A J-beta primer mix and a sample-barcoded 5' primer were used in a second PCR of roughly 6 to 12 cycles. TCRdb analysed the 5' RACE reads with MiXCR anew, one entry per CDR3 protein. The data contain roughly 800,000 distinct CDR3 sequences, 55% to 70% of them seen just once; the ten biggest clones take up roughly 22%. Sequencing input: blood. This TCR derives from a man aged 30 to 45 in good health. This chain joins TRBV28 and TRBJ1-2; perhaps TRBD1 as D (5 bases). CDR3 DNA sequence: TGTGCCAGCACTATCGCGGGCGGGCAGGGCGTCAATGGCTACACCTTC. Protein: CASTIAGGQGVNGYTF.